This TCR beta chain was sequenced in a study of cytotoxic CD8 clonotypes in ibrutinib-treated CLL. Turning to the study itself: Approximately 25 partial and 2 complete responses; at median approximately 68 months, approximately 15 remitted, roughly 12 progressed. Overall study findings and caveats: Contraction or stability on treatment characterized the public clonotypes, which were uncommon.

The protocol was immunoSEQ multiplex PCR, while the TCRdb copy is restricted to in-frame clones and leaves out a portion. The repertoire holds fewer than 400,000 clones, with about 64% as singletons. In the case of this clone: Antigen: not known.

Frozen-stored PBMCs produced 1.5 to 2 micrograms of genomic DNA for TCR beta libraries. With 1 base clipped from V and 7 bases from J, the junction kept 12 bases outside the gene matches. This CDR3 has 17 residues. Germline-derived CDR1 and CDR2 are MDHEN and SYDVKM. The sample in question was PBMCs, obtained after 36 months of ibrutinib treatment. The clonotype comes from a human donor with chronic lymphocytic leukemia. This chain joins TRBV28 and TRBJ2-2, with TRBD2 identical over 7 bases. The CDR3 is CASSLSRSSGTIGELFF. The CDR3, as DNA: TGTGCCAGCAGTTTATCGAGGTCTAGCGGTACCATCGGGGAGCTGTTTTTT.